Each of the 5 T cell receptor beta chains below was sequenced from the same sample in a study of graft-versus-host responses after intestinal transplantation. Assay used: immunoSEQ multiplex PCR; TCRdb lists only in-frame clones, some missing. The sample has some 13,000 clones; around two thirds are singletons. Intraepithelial and lamina propria lymphocytes were released after the graft tissue was processed. Material: ileum tissue, obtained 16 days after intestinal transplant. The receptors come from a human patient who received an intestinal transplant, so some T cells may come from the graft donor.

The chain employs TRBV18 and TRBJ2-5, with 8 bases fitting TRBD1. Germline values: CDR1 KGHSH, CDR2 LQKENI. The CDR3 length is 16 residues. V trimming: 3 bases; J trimming: 2 bases; junction bases outside the gene matches: 8. CDR3: CASSPRGTGTQETQYF. The CDR3 nucleotides are TGTGCCAGCTCACCCCGAGGGACAGGAACGCAAGAGACCCAGTACTTC.

This rearrangement joins TRBV30 to TRBJ2-7; D might be TRBD1 (6 bases). Per the germline V gene, CDR1 is GTSNPN and CDR2 is SVGIG (reference sequence). The CDR3 consists of 12 residues. The V and J ends lost 0 bases and 7 bases respectively, with 10 bases between them. CDR3 residues: CAWSVSGEEQYF. CDR3 DNA sequence: TGTGCCTGGAGTGTCTCAGGGGAGGAGCAGTACTTC.

The rearrangement uses TRBV6-5 and TRBJ2-2, with 10 nucleotides matching TRBD2. The CDR3 spans 15 residues. Germline CDR1 is MNHEY and CDR2 is SVGAGI. Trimming at V came to 4 bases and at J to 1 base, leaving 0 bases not matched to a gene. The CDR3 DNA reads as TGTGCCAGCAGTTGGACTAGCGGGAACACCGGGGAGCTGTTTTTT. Protein sequence: CASSWTSGNTGELFF.

The J gene is TRBJ2-7, the V gene TRBV11-2; 7 bases align to TRBD2. The CDR3 sequence is 13 residues long. Germline V gene sequence: CDR1 SGHAT, CDR2 FQNNGV. J gave up 5 bases and V 3 bases, and 4 bases lay outside the gene matches. The CDR3 coding sequence is TGTGCCAGCAGCTTCGGGGACTACCACGAGCAGTACTTC. Its protein is CASSFGDYHEQYF.

The V gene is TRBV7-3, the J gene TRBJ1-4; D is perhaps TRBD1 (5 bases). Germline CDR1 SGHTA, CDR2 FQGTGA. V lost 11 bases and J lost 6, with 13 bases in between. This CDR3 spans 12 amino acids. The CDR3 loop reads CAPRGRDEKLFF. CDR3 nucleotide sequence: TGTGCCCCGCGGGGCCGGGATGAAAAACTGTTTTTT.